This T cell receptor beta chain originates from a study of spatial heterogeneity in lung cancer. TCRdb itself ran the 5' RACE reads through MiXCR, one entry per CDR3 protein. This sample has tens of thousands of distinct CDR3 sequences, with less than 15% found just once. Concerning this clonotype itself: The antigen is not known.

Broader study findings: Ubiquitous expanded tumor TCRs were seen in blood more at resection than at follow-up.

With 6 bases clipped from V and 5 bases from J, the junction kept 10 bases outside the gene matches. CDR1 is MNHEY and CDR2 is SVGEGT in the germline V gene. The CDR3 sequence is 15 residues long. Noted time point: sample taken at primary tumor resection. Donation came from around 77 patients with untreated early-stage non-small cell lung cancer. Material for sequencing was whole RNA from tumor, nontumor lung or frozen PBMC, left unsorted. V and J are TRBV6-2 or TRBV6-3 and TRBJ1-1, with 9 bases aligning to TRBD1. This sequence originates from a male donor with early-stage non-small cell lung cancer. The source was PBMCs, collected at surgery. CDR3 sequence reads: CASSLQGAIGTEAFF. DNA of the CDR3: TGTGCCAGCAGCCTACAGGGGGCTATAGGGACTGAAGCTTTCTTT.